This TCR beta chain was sequenced in a study of blood T cell repertoires in COVID-19. Overall study context: In each case, the material was cDNA or gDNA derived from T cells, B-cell-depleted T cells, or PBMCs.

Trimming stripped 6 bases from V and 0 bases from J, with 10 bases between. The CDR3 is made up of 14 amino acids. CDR1 is SNHLY, CDR2 FYNNEI, per germline. How the authors handled the data: The authors estimated nucleated cell counts from reference gene primer amplification. Assay used: immunoSEQ multiplex PCR; TCRdb lists only in-frame clones, some missing. Clone size and the V and J calls come from that table; the DNA yielded D and trimming. The sample holds 340,000 or so clones, around four fifths seen once. The receptor was isolated from a man aged 25 to 45 with active or convalescent COVID-19. Sequencing was done on a sample of peripheral blood. The V gene is TRBV2, the J gene TRBJ2-3; D remains ambiguous. The CDR3 sequence is CASSRLASTDTQYF. CDR3 bases: TGTGCCAGCAGCCGACTCGCTAGCACAGATACGCAGTATTTT.